The 13 T cell receptor beta chains listed next were all sequenced from one sample in a study of blood T cell repertoires in COVID-19. This table comes from immunoSEQ multiplex PCR, and its TCRdb copy is limited to in-frame clones, with some not included. The sample holds about 120,000 clones, 65% to 90% seen once. What was sequenced was peripheral blood. Source of these receptors: a woman aged 80 or over with acute or convalescent COVID-19.

The V and J genes are TRBV27 and TRBJ1-4, with a tentative D call TRBD1 (5 bases). The CDR3 length is 13 residues. CDR1 MNHEY and CDR2 SMNVEV come from the germline V gene (reference sequence). V lost 6 bases to trimming and J lost 4 bases, with 9 bases between them. In DNA, the CDR3 is TGTGCCAGCAGCAGCAGGGTTAATGAAAAACTGTTTTTT. Translated: CASSSRVNEKLFF.

This clone was recorded once. This chain connects TRBV6-5 to TRBJ1-5; D possibly corresponds to TRBD1 (6 bases). The length of the CDR3 is 14 residues. Between the trimmed V and J ends, which lost 5 bases and 7 bases, there was a span of 15 bases. Germline CDR1 MNHEY, CDR2 SVGAGI. In nucleotides, the CDR3 is TGTGCCAGCAGTACAGGGAGCGTAGGACAGCCCCAGCATTTT. This encodes CASSTGSVGQPQHF.

This clone appeared once. This rearrangement joins TRBV5-1 to TRBJ2-2; maybe TRBD1 (5 bases). Germline-derived CDR1 and CDR2 are SGHRS and YFSETQ. The CDR3 runs to 15 residues. V was shortened by 4 bases and J by 2 bases, with 12 bases between the two germline ends. The CDR3 bases are TGCGCCAGCAGCGCGGCAGGGCTTAACACCGGGGAGCTGTTTTTT. It codes for CASSAAGLNTGELFF.

The gene calls are TRBV29-1 and TRBJ1-2, with 8 bases aligning to TRBD1. V lost 5 bases and J lost 4; bases outside the gene matches: 9. CDR1 and CDR2 (germline): SQVTM, ANQGSEA. CDR3 length equals 14 residues. The CDR3 sequence: CSVNAGTGIYGYTF. The CDR3 DNA reads as TGCAGCGTTAACGCCGGGACAGGCATCTATGGCTACACCTTC.

This chain links TRBV9 with TRBJ2-2; D gene ambiguous. Trimming stripped 1 base from V and 0 bases from J, with 16 bases between. Per the germline V gene, CDR1 is SGDLS and CDR2 is YYNGEE. This CDR3 has 18 residues. In DNA form, the CDR3 reads TGTGCCAGCAGCGTAAGGCAGTCCGACAAGACGAACACCGGGGAGCTGTTTTTT. This gives the protein CASSVRQSDKTNTGELFF.

This rearrangement joins TRBV4-2 to TRBJ1-2; 9 nucleotides align to TRBD1. This CDR3 spans 14 amino acids. Germline CDR1 and CDR2: LGHNA and YNFKEQ. V was clipped by 2 bases and J by 6 bases; unmatched bases: 4. The CDR3 here is CASSQTRQGDGYTF. The CDR3 coding sequence is TGTGCCAGCAGCCAAACCCGACAGGGGGATGGCTACACCTTC.

The chain has TRBV10-3 and TRBJ1-5; D is undetermined. Germline CDR1 ENHRY, CDR2 SYGVKD. CDR3 length: 13 residues. V lost 9 bases, J lost 3 bases, and 12 bases lay in between. CDR3 sequence reads: CAISAGSNQPQHF. The CDR3 bases are TGTGCCATAAGCGCGGGATCCAATCAGCCCCAGCATTTT.

The rearrangement joins TRBV19 to TRBJ1-2; no reliable D call. The CDR3 totals 15 residues. V was shortened by 7 bases and J by 4 bases, with 19 bases between the two germline ends. Per germline, CDR1 LNHDA and CDR2 SQIVND (reference sequence). The CDR3 DNA follows: TGTGCCAGTAATGAAGATTTGGGCCGCGCCTATGGCTACACCTTC. Translation gives CASNEDLGRAYGYTF. Supplemented by reference TRBV19 and TRBJ1-2, the full variable domain reads DGGITQSPKYLFRKEGQNVTLSCEQNLNHDAMYWYRQDPGQGLRLIYYSQIVNDFQKGDIAEGYSVSREKKESFPLTVTSAQKNPTAFYLCASNEDLGRAYGYTFGSGTRLTVV.

This CDR3 is CASSWLPGYGYTF. Here the CDR3 DNA reads TGTGCCAGCAGCTGGCTCCCAGGGTACGGCTACACCTTC. The rearrangement joins TRBV5-4 to TRBJ1-2, with D possibly matching TRBD1 (5 bases). Trimming removed 3 bases at V and 8 bases at J, with 14 bases between. Germline-derived CDR1 and CDR2 are SGHNT and YYREEE (reference sequence). The CDR3 is 13 residues long.

V is TRBV6-5 and J is TRBJ1-2; TRBD1 is a possible D gene (6 bases). This CDR3 is 16 amino acids long. Germline lookup yields CDR1 MNHEY and CDR2 SVGAGI. The germline V and J ends were trimmed by 0 bases and 8 bases, with 19 bases remaining between them. In nucleotides, the CDR3 is TGTGCCAGCAGTTACTCGCCGGGAGGTTCAAGGGGGGGCTACACCTTC. Its protein product is CASSYSPGGSRGGYTF.

V usage is TRBV5-1 and J usage is TRBJ1-4; D not resolved. The CDR3 is 15 amino acids. The germline V gene has CDR1 SGHRS and CDR2 YFSETQ. Trimming took off 0 bases at V and 4 bases at J, with 10 bases between the two ends. This CDR3 reads CASSLGTGVNEKLFF. CDR3 sequence (DNA): TGCGCCAGCAGCTTGGGAACCGGAGTTAATGAAAAACTGTTTTTT.

The J gene is TRBJ2-5, the V gene TRBV28; D is perhaps TRBD1 (6 bases). V lost 4 bases and J lost 3, with 15 bases in between. CDR1 and CDR2 from the germline V gene are MDHEN and SYDVKM. This CDR3 contains 15 residues. This CDR3 reads CASSSRTVFEETQYF. The DNA for the CDR3 is TGTGCCAGCAGTTCCCGGACAGTGTTTGAAGAGACCCAGTACTTC.

This chain joins TRBV7-9 and TRBJ1-6; no clear D. The CDR3 totals 14 residues. Germline-derived CDR1 and CDR2 are SEHNR and FQNEAQ (reference sequence). V was pared by 3 bases and J by 10 bases, with 13 bases between. Written as DNA, the CDR3 is TGTGCCAGCAGCTTTAGCGGTACGGGATCACCCCTCCACTTT. Its translation: CASSFSGTGSPLHF.